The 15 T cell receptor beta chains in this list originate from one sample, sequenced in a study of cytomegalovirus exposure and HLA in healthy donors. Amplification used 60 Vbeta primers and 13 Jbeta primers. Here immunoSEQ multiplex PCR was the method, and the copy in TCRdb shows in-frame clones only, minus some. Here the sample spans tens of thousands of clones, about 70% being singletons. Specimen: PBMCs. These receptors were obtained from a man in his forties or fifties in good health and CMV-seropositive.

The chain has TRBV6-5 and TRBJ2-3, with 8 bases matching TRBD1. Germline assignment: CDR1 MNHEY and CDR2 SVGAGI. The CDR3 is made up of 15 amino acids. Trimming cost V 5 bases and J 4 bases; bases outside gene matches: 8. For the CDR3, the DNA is TGTGCCAGCAGTCCCCAGACAGGGGTGGCAGATACGCAGTATTTT. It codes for CASSPQTGVADTQYF.

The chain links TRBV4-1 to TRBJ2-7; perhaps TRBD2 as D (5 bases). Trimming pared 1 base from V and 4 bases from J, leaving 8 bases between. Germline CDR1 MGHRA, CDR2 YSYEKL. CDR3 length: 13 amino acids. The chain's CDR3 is CASSQAPGYEQYF. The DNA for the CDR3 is TGCGCCAGCAGCCAAGCACCGGGATACGAGCAGTACTTC.

CDR3 protein: CASSEVGTSGRNNEQFF. DNA of the CDR3: TGTGCCAGCAGTGAAGTCGGGACTAGCGGGCGTAACAATGAGCAGTTCTTC. The chain links TRBV25-1 to TRBJ2-1; 12 bases agree with TRBD2. After removal of 2 bases from V and 5 bases from J, the junction contained 7 bases not matched to a gene. Germline V gene data show CDR1 as MGHDK and CDR2 as SYGVNS. The CDR3 extends over 17 amino acids. The entire variable domain, with the rest obtained from reference TRBV25-1 and TRBJ2-1, is as follows: EADIYQTPRYLVIGTGKKITLECSQTMGHDKMYWYQQDPGMELHLIHYSYGVNSTEKGDLSSESTVSRIRTEHFPLTLESARPSHTSQYLCASSEVGTSGRNNEQFFGPGTRLTVL.

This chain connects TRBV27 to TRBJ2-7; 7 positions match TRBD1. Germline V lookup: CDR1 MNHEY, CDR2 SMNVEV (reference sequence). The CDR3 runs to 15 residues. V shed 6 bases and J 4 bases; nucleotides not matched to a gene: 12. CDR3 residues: CASSRRGQGEYEQYF. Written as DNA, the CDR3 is TGTGCCAGCAGCCGTCGTGGGCAGGGGGAATACGAGCAGTACTTC.

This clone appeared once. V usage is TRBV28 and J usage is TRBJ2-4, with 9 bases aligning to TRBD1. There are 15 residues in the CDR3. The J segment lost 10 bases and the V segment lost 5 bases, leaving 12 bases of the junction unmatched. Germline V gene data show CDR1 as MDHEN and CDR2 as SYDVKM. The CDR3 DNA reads TGTGCCAGCAGTCTTCCCGGGACAGGGCCCACTATTCAGTACTTC. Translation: CASSLPGTGPTIQYF.

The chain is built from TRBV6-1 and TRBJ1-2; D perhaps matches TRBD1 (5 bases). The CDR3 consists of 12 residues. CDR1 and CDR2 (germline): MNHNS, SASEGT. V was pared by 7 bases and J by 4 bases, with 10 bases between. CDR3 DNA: TGTGCCAGCACCCATGACAGCTATGGCTACACCTTC. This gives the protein CASTHDSYGYTF.

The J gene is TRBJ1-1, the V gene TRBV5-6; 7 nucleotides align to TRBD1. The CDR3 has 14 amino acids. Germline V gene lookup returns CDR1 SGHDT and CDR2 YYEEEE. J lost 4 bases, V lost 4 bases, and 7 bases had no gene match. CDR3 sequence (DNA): TGTGCCAGCAGCGCAGGACAGGCGGCCACTGAAGCTTTCTTT. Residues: CASSAGQAATEAFF.

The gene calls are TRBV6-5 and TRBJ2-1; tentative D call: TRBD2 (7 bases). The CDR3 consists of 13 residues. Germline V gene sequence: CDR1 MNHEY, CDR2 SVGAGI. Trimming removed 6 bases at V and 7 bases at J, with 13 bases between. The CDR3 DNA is TGTGCCAGCAGCCTAGGGGGGGAAAATGAGCAGTTCTTC. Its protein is CASSLGGENEQFF.

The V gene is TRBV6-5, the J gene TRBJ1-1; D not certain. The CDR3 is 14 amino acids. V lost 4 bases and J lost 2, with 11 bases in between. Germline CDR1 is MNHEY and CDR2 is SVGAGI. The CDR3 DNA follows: TGTGCCAGCAGTTCTGCAGGATTAAACACTGAAGCTTTCTTT. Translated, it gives CASSSAGLNTEAFF.

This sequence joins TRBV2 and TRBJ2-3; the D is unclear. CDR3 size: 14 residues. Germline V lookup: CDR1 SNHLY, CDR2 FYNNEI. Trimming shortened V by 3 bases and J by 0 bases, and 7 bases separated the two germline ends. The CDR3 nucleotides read TGTGCCAGCAGTGATTTGAGAAGCACAGATACGCAGTATTTT. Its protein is CASSDLRSTDTQYF.

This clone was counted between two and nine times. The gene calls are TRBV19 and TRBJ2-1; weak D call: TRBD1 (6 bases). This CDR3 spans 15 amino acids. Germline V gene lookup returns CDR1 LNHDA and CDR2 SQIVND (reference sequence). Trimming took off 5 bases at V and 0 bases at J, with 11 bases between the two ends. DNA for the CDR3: TGTGCCAGTAGTGTTGACAGGTCCTCCTACAATGAGCAGTTCTTC. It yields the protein CASSVDRSSYNEQFF.

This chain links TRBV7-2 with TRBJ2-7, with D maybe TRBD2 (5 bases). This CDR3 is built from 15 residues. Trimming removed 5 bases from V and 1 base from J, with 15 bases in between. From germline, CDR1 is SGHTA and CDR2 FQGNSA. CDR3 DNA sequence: TGTGCCAGCAGCCCCTCTAGCCCGGGTTCCTACGAGCAGTACTTC. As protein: CASSPSSPGSYEQYF.

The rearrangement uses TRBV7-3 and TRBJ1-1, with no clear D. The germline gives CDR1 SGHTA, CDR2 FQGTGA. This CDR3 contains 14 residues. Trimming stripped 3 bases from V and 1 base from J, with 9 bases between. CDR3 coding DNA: TGTGCCAGCAGCTTGGGCGTTGGGAACACTGAAGCTTTCTTT. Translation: CASSLGVGNTEAFF.

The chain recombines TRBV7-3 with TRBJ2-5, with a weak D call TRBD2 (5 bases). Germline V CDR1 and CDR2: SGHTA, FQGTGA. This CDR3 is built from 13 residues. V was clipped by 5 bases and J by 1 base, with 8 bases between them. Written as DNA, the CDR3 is TGTGCCAGCAGCCGGGGAACCCAAGAGACCCAGTACTTC. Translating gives CASSRGTQETQYF.

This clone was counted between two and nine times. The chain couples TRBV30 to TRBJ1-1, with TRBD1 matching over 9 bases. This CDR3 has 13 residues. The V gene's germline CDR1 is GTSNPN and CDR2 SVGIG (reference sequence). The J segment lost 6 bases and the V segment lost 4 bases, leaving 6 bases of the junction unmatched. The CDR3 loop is CAWKGTGHAEAFF. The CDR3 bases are TGTGCCTGGAAGGGGACAGGGCACGCTGAAGCTTTCTTT.